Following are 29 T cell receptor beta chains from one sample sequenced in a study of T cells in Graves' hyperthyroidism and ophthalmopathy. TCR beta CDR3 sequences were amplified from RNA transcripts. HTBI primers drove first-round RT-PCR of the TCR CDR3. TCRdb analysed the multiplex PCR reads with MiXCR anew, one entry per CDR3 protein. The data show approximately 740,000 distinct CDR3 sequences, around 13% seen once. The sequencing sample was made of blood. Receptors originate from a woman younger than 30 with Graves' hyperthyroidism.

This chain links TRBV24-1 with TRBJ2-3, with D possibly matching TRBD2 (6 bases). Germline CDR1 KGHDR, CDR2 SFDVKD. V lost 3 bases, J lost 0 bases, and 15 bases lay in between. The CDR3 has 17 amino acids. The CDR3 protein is CATSDDPRLESTDTQYF. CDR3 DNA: TGTGCCACCAGTGATGATCCTCGACTAGAGAGCACAGATACGCAGTATTTT.

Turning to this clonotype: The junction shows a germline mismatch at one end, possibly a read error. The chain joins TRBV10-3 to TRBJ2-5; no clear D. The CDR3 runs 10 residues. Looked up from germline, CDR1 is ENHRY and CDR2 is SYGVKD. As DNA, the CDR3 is TGTGCCATCGGTGAGGAGACCCAGTACTTC. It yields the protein CAIGEETQYF.

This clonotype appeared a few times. The CDR3 sequence is CASLRDGNTEAFF. The CDR3 DNA sequence: TGTGCCAGCTTACGGGACGGGAACACTGAAGCTTTCTTT. The rearrangement uses TRBV18 and TRBJ1-1, with D possibly being TRBD1 (5 bases). Looked up from germline, CDR1 is KGHSH and CDR2 is LQKENI. V was shortened by 7 bases and J by 1 base, with 10 bases between the two germline ends. This CDR3 contains 13 residues.

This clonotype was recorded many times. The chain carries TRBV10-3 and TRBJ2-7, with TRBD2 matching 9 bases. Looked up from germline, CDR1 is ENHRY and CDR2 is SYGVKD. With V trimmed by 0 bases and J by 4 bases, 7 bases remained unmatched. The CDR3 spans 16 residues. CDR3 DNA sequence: TGTGCCATCAGTGAGTCCGCGACTAGCGGTAAATACGAGCAGTACTTC. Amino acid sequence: CAISESATSGKYEQYF.

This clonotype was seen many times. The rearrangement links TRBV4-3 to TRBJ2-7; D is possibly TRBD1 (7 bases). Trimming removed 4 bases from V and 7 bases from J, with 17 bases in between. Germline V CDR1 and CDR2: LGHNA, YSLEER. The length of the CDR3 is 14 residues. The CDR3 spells CASSLSHAGGEQYF. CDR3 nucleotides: TGCGCCAGCAGCCTCTCACACGCAGGGGGGGAGCAGTACTTC.

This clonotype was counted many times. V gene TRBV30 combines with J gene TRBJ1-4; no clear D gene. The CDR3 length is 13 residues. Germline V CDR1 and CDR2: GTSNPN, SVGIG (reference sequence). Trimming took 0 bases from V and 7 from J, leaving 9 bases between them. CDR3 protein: CAWSVTRIEKLFF. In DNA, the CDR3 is TGTGCCTGGAGTGTAACTCGGATTGAAAAACTGTTTTTT.

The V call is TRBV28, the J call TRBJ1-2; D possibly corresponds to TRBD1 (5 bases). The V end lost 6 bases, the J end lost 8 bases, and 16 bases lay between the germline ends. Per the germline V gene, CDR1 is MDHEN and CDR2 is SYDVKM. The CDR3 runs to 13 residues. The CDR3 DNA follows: TGTGCCAGCAGAAGCAGGGCTTTCGAAGGCTACACCTTC. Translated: CASRSRAFEGYTF.

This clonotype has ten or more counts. CDR3 loop: CASRSPWRDTGELFF. The CDR3 coding sequence is TGTGCCAGCAGGTCCCCGTGGCGCGACACCGGGGAGCTGTTTTTT. This chain uses TRBV28 with TRBJ2-2, with D unclear. The CDR3 length is 15 residues. CDR1 is MDHEN, CDR2 SYDVKM, per germline. Trimming cost V 6 bases and J 3 bases, with 14 bases left between them.

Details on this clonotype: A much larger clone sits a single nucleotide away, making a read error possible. CDR3 loop: CASVLGPAPDTQYF. Written as DNA, the CDR3 is TGTGCCAGCGTCCTAGGGCCAGCGCCGGATACGCAGTATTTT. J is TRBJ2-3 and V is TRBV6-1; no clear D gene. The CDR3 spans 14 residues. CDR1 is MNHNS and CDR2 is SASEGT in the germline V gene. Trimming pared 8 bases from V and 6 bases from J, leaving 18 bases between.

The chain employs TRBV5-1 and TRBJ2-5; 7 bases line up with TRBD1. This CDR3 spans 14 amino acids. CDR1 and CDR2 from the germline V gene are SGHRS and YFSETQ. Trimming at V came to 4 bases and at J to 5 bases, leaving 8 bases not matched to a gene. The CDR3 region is CASSRETGSETQYF. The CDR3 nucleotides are TGCGCCAGCAGCCGAGAGACAGGGAGCGAGACCCAGTACTTC.

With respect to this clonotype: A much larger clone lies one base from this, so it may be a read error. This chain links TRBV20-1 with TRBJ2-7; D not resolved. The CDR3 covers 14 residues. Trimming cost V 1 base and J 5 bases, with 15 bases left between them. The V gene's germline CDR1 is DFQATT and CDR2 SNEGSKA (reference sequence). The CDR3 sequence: CSARGSATLHEQYF. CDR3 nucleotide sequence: TGCAGTGCTAGAGGTTCTGCGACTCTCCACGAGCAGTACTTC.

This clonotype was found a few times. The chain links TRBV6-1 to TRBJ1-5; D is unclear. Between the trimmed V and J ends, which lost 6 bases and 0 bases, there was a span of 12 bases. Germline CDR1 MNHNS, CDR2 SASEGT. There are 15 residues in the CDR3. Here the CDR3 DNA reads TGTGCCAGCAGAGCTACAGATTATAGCAATCAGCCCCAGCATTTT. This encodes CASRATDYSNQPQHF.

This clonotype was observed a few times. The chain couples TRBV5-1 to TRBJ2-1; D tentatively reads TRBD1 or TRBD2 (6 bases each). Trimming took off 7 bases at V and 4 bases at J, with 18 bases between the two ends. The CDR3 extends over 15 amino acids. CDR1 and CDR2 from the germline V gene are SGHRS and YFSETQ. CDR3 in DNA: TGCGCCAGCGAACATAGCGGAGGGGGGTACAATGAGCAGTTCTTC. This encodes CASEHSGGGYNEQFF.

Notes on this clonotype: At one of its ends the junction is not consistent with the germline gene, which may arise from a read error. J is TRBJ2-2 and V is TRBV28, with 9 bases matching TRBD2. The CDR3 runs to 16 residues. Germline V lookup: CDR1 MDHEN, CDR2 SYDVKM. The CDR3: CASTQGREGFTGELVF. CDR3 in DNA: TGTGCCAGCACCCAAGGGCGGGAGGGCTTCACCGGGGAGCTGGTTTTT.

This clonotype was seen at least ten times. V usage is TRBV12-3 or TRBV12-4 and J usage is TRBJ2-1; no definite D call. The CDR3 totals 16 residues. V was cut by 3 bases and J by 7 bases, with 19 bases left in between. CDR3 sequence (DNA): TGTGCCAGCAGTTTTAGTCGCCAGCGAAAGAATAATGAGCAGTTCTTC. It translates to CASSFSRQRKNNEQFF.

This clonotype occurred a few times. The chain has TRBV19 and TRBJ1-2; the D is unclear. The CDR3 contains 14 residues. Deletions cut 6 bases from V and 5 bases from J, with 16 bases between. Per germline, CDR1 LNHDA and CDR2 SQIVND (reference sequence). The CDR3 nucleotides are TGTGCCAGTAGGTCCCTTCCAGAGGTATATGGCTACACCTTC. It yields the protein CASRSLPEVYGYTF. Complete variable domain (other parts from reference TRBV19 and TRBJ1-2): DGGITQSPKYLFRKEGQNVTLSCEQNLNHDAMYWYRQDPGQGLRLIYYSQIVNDFQKGDIAEGYSVSREKKESFPLTVTSAQKNPTAFYLCASRSLPEVYGYTFGSGTRLTVV.

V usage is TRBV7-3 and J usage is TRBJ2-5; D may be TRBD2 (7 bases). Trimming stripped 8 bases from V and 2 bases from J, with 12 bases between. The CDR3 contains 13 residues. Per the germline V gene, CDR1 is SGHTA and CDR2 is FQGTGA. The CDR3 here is CASWGGGQETQYF. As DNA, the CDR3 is TGTGCCAGCTGGGGAGGGGGTCAAGAGACCCAGTACTTC.

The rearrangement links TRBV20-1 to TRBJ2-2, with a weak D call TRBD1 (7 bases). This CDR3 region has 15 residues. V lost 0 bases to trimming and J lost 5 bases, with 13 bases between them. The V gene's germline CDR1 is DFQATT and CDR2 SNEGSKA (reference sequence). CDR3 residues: CSARDPGGPTGELFF. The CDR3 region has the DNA TGCAGTGCTAGAGATCCAGGGGGGCCAACCGGGGAGCTGTTTTTT.

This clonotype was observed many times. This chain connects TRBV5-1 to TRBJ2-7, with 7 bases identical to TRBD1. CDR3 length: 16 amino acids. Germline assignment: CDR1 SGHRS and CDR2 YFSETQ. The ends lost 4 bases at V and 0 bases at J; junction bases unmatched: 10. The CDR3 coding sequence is TGCGCCAGCAGCCCACGGTTTGACAGGGACTCCTACGAGCAGTACTTC. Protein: CASSPRFDRDSYEQYF.

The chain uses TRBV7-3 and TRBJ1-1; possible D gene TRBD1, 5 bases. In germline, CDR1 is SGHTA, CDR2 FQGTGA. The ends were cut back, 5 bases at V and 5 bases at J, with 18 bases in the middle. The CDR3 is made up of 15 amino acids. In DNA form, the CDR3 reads TGTGCCAGCAGCGAAGGGGACGGATACCAGACTGAAGCTTTCTTT. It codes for CASSEGDGYQTEAFF.

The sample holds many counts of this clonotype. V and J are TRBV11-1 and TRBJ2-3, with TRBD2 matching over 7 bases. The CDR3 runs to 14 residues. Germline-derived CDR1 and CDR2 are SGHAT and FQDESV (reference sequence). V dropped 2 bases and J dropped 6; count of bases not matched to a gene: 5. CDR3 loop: CASSLRGRADTQYF. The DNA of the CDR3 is TGTGCCAGCAGCTTACGAGGGAGGGCCGATACGCAGTATTTT.

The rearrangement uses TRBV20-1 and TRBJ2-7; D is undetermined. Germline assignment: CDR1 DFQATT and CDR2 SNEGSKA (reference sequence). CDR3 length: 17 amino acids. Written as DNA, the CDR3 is TGCACCTATCTACGGCGTATATTATGGTCCAAACTTTACGAGCAGTACTTC. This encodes CTYLRRILWSKLYEQYF.

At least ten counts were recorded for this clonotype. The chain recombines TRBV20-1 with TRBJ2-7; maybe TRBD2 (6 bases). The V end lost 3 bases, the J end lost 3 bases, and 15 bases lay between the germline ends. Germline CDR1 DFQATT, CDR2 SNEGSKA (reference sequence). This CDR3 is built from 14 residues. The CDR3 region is CSARVAAPDYEQYF. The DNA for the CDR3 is TGCAGTGCTAGGGTAGCGGCGCCGGACTACGAGCAGTACTTC.

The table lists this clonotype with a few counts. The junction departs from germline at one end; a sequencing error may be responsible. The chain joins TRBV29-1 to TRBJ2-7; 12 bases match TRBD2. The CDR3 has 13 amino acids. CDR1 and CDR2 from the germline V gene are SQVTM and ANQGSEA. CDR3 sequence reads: CSASTSGRYGQYF. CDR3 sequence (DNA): TGCAGCGCCTCGACTAGCGGGAGATACGGGCAGTACTTC.

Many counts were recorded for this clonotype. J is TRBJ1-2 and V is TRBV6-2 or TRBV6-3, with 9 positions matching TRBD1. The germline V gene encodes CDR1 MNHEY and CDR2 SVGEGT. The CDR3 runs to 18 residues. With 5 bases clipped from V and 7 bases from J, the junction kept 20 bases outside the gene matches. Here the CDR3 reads CASSPPGQGSVLVRGYTF. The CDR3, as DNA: TGTGCCAGCAGTCCTCCGGGACAGGGCTCTGTACTGGTCCGTGGCTACACCTTC.

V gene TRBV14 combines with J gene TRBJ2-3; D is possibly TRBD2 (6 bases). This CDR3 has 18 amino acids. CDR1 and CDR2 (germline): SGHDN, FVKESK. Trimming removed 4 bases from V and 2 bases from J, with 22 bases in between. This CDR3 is CASSPQGVWGLNTDTQYF. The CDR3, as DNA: TGTGCCAGCAGCCCGCAGGGTGTTTGGGGACTGAACACAGATACGCAGTATTTT.

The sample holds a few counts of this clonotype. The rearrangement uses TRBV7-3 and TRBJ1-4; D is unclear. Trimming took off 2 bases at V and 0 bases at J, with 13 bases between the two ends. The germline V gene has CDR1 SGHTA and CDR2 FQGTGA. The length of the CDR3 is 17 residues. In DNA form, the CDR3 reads TGTGCCAGCAGCTTACCCTCGCTCGCAGCAACTAATGAAAAACTGTTTTTT. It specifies CASSLPSLAATNEKLFF.

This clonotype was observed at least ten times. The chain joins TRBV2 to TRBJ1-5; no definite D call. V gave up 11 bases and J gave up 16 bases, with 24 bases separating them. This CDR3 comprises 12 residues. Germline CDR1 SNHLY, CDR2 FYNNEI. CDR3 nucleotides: TGTGCCGGCAAGGGAGACGGACCTCTCACCCATTTT. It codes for CAGKGDGPLTHF.

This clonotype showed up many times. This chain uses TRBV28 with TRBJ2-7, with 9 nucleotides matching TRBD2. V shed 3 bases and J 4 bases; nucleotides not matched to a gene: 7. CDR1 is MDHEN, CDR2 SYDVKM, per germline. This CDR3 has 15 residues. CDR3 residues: CASSFPLAGTYEQYF. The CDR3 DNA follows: TGTGCCAGCAGTTTTCCCCTAGCGGGGACGTACGAGCAGTACTTC.